This TCR beta chain was captured by sequencing in a study of glioma-infiltrating T cells after dendritic cell vaccination. Method: immunoSEQ multiplex PCR; TCRdb's copy keeps in-frame clones and lacks some. Of some 30,000 clones listed, 85% to 95% are singletons. Germline V lookup: CDR1 MGHRA, CDR2 YSYEKL. The V and J ends lost 3 bases and 3 bases respectively, with 14 bases between them. CDR3 length equals 15 residues. Sequences were derived from blood, sampled before dendritic cell vaccination. This chain connects TRBV4-1 to TRBJ1-2; D possibly corresponds to TRBD1 (5 bases). The TCR originated in a human donor with glioblastoma. The CDR3 sequence: CASSQSSGTDYGYTF. For the CDR3, the DNA is TGCGCCAGCAGCCAGTCATCAGGGACTGACTATGGCTACACCTTC.